The subject of this entry is one T cell receptor beta chain. The sample is drawn from a study of blood T cell repertoires in COVID-19. About the research overall: Collection of acute and convalescent COVID-19 samples took place in the United States, Italy and Spain.

Researchers sorted participants into cohorts using their self-reported clinical history. During the 2 weeks before they entered the study, exposed participants had met someone with a PCR-confirmed or clinician-diagnosed COVID-19 case. As handled by the study authors: Reference gene primer amplification yielded estimated nucleated cell counts. Libraries were prepared by immunoSEQ multiplex PCR; TCRdb keeps only in-frame clonotypes and omits some of them. That table furnishes V, J and clone size, whereas the DNA furnished D and trimming. The sample shows 300,000 or so clones, about 90% of them seen only once. Per the germline V gene, CDR1 is MNHEY and CDR2 is SVGAGI. The ends were cut back, 6 bases at V and 8 bases at J, with 11 bases in the middle. The CDR3 covers 12 residues.

The V gene is TRBV6-5, the J gene TRBJ2-1, with D uncertain. This clonotype originated in a woman aged 50 to 60 who had been exposed to COVID-19. The sample taken for sequencing was PBMCs or T cells enriched from blood (not recorded which). The CDR3 nucleotides read TGTGCCAGCAGCGTTACTACTCATGAGCAGTTCTTC. Its translation is CASSVTTHEQFF.